This TCR beta chain was sequenced for a study of cytomegalovirus exposure and HLA in healthy donors. Study summary: A previous analysis identified approximately 110 million unique TCR beta sequences derived from 180 million or so T cells.

Amplification used 60 Vbeta primers and 13 Jbeta primers. Data came from immunoSEQ multiplex PCR; TCRdb stores just in-frame clones and leaves some out. The data hold under 200,000 clones, with approximately 70% observed a single time. The CDR3 has 14 amino acids. Trimming left V 2 bases short and J 5 bases short, with 15 bases between. Germline assignment: CDR1 GTSNPN and CDR2 SVGIG (reference sequence). Findings and limits, study-wide: It was confirmed in vitro that a few of the CMV-associated chains were specific for CMV antigens.

Worth noting for this clone: Its matching antigen is unknown.

The sequence derives from a woman in her 30s in good health and CMV-seronegative. The sequenced sample was PBMCs. The chain carries TRBV30 and TRBJ1-1; weak D call: TRBD1 (5 bases). The CDR3 spells CAWSKTRAETEAFF. Here the CDR3 DNA reads TGTGCCTGGAGTAAGACCAGGGCCGAGACTGAAGCTTTCTTT.